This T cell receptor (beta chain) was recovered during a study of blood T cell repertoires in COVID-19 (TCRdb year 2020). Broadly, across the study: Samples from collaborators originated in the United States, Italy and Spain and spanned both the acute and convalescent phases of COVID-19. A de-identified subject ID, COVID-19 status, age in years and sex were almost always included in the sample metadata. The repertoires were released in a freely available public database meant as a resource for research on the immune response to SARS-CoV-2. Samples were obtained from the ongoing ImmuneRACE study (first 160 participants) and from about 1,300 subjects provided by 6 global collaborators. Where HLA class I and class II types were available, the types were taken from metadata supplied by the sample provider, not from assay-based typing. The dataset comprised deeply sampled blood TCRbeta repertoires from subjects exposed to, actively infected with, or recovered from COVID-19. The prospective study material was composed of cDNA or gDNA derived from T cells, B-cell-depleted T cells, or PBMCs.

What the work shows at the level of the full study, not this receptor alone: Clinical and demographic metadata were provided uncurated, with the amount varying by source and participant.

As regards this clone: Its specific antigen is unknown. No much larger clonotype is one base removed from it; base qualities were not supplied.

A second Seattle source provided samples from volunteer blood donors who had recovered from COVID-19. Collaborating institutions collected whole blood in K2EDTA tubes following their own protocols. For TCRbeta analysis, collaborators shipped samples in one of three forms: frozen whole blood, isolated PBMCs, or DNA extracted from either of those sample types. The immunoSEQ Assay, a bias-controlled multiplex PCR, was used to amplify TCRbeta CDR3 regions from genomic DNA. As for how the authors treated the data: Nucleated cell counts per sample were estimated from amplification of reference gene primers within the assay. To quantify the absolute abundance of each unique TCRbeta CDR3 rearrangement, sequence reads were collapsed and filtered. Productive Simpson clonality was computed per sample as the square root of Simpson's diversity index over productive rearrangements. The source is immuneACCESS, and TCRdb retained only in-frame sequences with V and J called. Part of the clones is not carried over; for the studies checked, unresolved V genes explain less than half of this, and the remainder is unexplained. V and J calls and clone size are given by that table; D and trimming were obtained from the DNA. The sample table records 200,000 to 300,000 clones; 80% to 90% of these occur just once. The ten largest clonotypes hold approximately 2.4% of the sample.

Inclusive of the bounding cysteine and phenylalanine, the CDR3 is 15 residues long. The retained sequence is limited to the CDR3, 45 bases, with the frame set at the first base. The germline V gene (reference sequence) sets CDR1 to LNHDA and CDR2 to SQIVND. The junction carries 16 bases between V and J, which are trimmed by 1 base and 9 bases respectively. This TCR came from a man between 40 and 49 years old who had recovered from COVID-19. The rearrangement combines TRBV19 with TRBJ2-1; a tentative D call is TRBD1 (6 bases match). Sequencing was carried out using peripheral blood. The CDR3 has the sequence CASSIGRQDGSEQFF. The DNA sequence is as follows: TGTGCCAGTAGTATAGGTCGACAGGACGGTAGTGAGCAGTTCTTC.